This TCR beta chain appears in the sequencing data of a study of T cells after yellow fever vaccination (dated by TCRdb to 2018 to 2020). With regard to the full study: Libraries from fractions with low cell numbers were prepared with the SMART-Seq v4 Ultra Low Input RNA kit. To follow T-cell clones before and after both primary and booster YFV17D yellow fever vaccination, bulk TCR alpha and beta repertoires underwent longitudinal sequencing. Two healthy male donors, one aged 18 to 29 and one aged 30 to 40 years, made up the cohort. Bulk PBMC replicates and cell subsets were isolated from blood drawn at multiple timepoints before and after both primary and secondary immunization. General conclusions and limits of the study: Compared with the primary T-cell response, the secondary T-cell response was faster but weaker, reaching its peak on day 5 rather than on day 15. Because the study included only a couple of donors, the extent to which the findings can be generalized is limited. A small fraction of clonotypes showed up in both the CD4 and CD8 compartments, probably as a result of convergent recombination. After the booster, most of the clones that had expanded following primary vaccination were detected again (approximately 96% of CD4 and around 90% of CD8), which suggests that memory was broadly maintained. FACS-sorted repertoires could contain abundant contaminating clonotypes from the bulk population, so computational filtering was required.

A word on this clonotype: The specificity of this receptor is unknown. One base away there is no much larger clone; base qualities are not given.

The CDR3 runs 15 residues from the cysteine to the phenylalanine. Kept here is only the CDR3 DNA, which spans 45 bases and is read in frame from base 1. Cut back by 5 bases and 5 bases, the V and J ends lie 13 bases apart. The germline V gene gives CDR1 as SGHTA and CDR2 as FQGNSA. In light of the paper, this sample's treatment or condition label describes: live attenuated yellow fever vaccine strain. At each blood-draw timepoint, two biological replicates of bulk PBMCs were obtained. A standard Ficoll-Paque protocol was used to isolate PBMCs from peripheral blood. TriZol was used to extract RNA from bulk PBMCs, from CD4 and CD8 fractions, and from dextramer-positive and dextramer-negative fractions. TCR cDNA was made using 5'RACE template switching, a step that added a universal primer site and unique molecular identifiers. Priming of cDNA synthesis was performed from both the TCR alpha and TCR beta constant segments. Library amplification involved two PCR steps, and the second step added sample barcodes and sequencing adapters. Sequencing of libraries was performed on Illumina HiSeq 2500 (2x100 bp) or NovaSeq (2x150 bp). Under the source paper's analysis protocol: MIGEC was used to demultiplex reads and collapse the reads into UMI consensus sequences, and MiXCR was used for V(D)J alignment. Vaccine-responding clonotypes were defined with edgeR using replicate PBMC samples, requiring FDR below 0.01 and a log2 fold change above 5 up to day 15. Bulk clonotypes were assigned CD4 or CD8 identity according to which sequenced CD4 or CD8 repertoire held them at higher abundance. The raw public reads went through TCRdb reprocessing: fastp at Q25, MiXCR clone calling, in-frame beta chains kept. Entries are consolidated by CDR3 protein sequence, retaining the most common genes and DNA. TCRdb's processing, not the authors' own work, is the source of the V and J calls. The sample table holds roughly 300,000 distinct CDR3 sequences, of which roughly 8.3% were seen once. Around 17% of the sample lies in the top ten.

The specimen comprised PBMCs, sampled more than 35 days after the first yellow fever vaccination. The source of this sequence is a man between 18 and 35 years old who received the YFV17D yellow fever vaccine. Rearrangement joined TRBV7-2 to TRBJ1-6; the D segment could be TRBD1, given 5 matching bases. The DNA sequence is given as TGTGCCAGCAGCCAACTCCGGGGGGATAATTCACCCCTCCACTTT. This yields the protein CASSQLRGDNSPLHF.